These T cell receptor beta chains were read from a single sample in a study of cytomegalovirus exposure and HLA in healthy donors. Sequencing was performed with immunoSEQ multiplex PCR; in TCRdb, only in-frame clones are kept and a portion is missing. The profile shows around 200,000 clones, about 80% of them singletons. Material: PBMCs. These receptors were obtained from a boy younger than 18 in good health and CMV-seronegative. CDR3s include the opening cysteine and the closing phenylalanine or tryptophan. The D gene is left open where the match is weak. Some rows have no size entry. The others give once, few or many, or a class for an expanded clone.

.,TRBV5-1,TRBD2,CASSFGGDTQYF
.,TRBV2,.,CADRRRTHNEQFF
.,TRBV25-1,.,CASSEAGKNIQYF
.,TRBV11-2,.,CASSQIYEQYF
.,TRBV5-4,.,CASSLENSLSYNEQFF
.,TRBV5-8,TRBD1,CASSLESFSGGQAAYEQYF
.,TRBV27,.,CASSLSLGTGYGYTF
.,TRBV30,.,CAWSATTGSTEAFF
.,TRBV2,TRBD1,CASSEAGGGQVGIGSPLHF
.,TRBV28,.,CASKTGTGELFF
.,TRBV19,TRBD1,CASSATGTGVTQYF
.,TRBV19,TRBD1,CASRQGAYQPQHF
.,TRBV19,TRBD1,CASRDRGPLRPQHF
.,TRBV30,TRBD1,CAWSVRRTGVNYGYTF
once,TRBV4-1,.,CASSQEQARTDTQYF
.,TRBV19,.,CASSLRDYGYTF
.,TRBV4-1,.,CASSQDSYQPQHF
once,TRBV19,TRBD2,CASSGSVGGRAYNEQFF
few,TRBV5-1,TRBD1,CASSLAGTGRGNAIYF
.,TRBV11-3,TRBD2,CASSLGSGGGSYNEQFF
.,TRBV28,TRBD1,CASRVAGGNYGYTF
.,TRBV5-1,.,CASSEGQGRDEYTEAFF
.,TRBV7-8,.,CASSLPGTNYGYTF
once,TRBV7-2,.,CASSLGRVSTGELFF
.,TRBV6-1,.,CASTMTDSNYGYTF
.,TRBV5-3,TRBD1,CASGTGAVFNTGELFF
.,TRBV21-1,.,CASSSSQQGQALLEQYF
few,TRBV27,TRBD1,CASSLTGASYGYTF
once,TRBV7-9,TRBD2,CASMPSGGETQYF
few,TRBV7-9,.,CASSLSGTWETEAFF
few,TRBV19,.,CASSIADTGYSYNSPLHF
.,TRBV4-1,.,CASSHPVGRSSDTQYF
.,TRBV5-5,.,CASSSMDGNGYTF
.,TRBV7-6,.,CASSSEGPLTVYNSPLHF
.,TRBV28,.,CASSTGYNEQFF
.,TRBV11-2,.,CASREGYTGELFF
.,TRBV10-3,TRBD2,CAVLSGREDPDTQYF
.,TRBV9,TRBD2,CASSLLVGGSTDTQYF
few,TRBV30,TRBD2,CAWSVRREAGELFF
.,TRBV19,TRBD1,CASSTTGTGGYGYTF